One sample yielded the 13 T cell receptor beta chains listed below, sequenced in a study of regulatory T cells in long-lasting Graves disease. Time point specified: persistent/refractory GD, antithyroid drugs over 5 years with positive TRAb. Extracted PBMC RNA gave rise to the TCR library. Arm-PCR with iRepertoire HTBI primers amplified the CDR3 regions for these TCR beta libraries. TCRdb processed the multiplex PCR reads anew with MiXCR; each CDR3 protein has one entry. In the table there are about 470,000 distinct CDR3 sequences, roughly 21% of which are singletons. The starting material was peripheral blood mononuclear cells (PBMCs), obtained when the disease was refractory, from a patient treated with antithyroid drugs. The receptors originated from a female donor with Graves disease.

CDR3 bases: TGCGCCAGCAGCCAGGAACTAGGAGTCGGGGAGCTGTTTTTT. This translates into CASSQELGVGELFF. The V and J genes are TRBV5-1 and TRBJ2-2, with a possible D match to TRBD2 (5 bases). V gave up 4 bases and J gave up 7 bases, with 14 bases separating them. This CDR3 contains 14 residues. Germline CDR1 reads SGHRS; CDR2 reads YFSETQ.

This clonotype was recorded at least ten times. The chain uses TRBV28 and TRBJ1-1; 8 positions match TRBD1. Germline lookup yields CDR1 MDHEN and CDR2 SYDVKM. The CDR3 contains 15 residues. V lost 5 bases, J lost 6 bases, and 11 bases stayed unmatched. CDR3 DNA sequence: TGTGCCAGCAGTCCCCGGACAGGGTGGTTGGCTGAAGCTTTCTTT. It is translated as CASSPRTGWLAEAFF.

Details on this clonotype: A much more abundant neighbour one base away suggests this may be a read error. This chain uses TRBV6-5 with TRBJ2-5, with D tentatively TRBD1 or TRBD2 (5 bases each). CDR1 is MNHEY and CDR2 is SVGAGI in the germline V gene. The CDR3 runs to 15 residues. The CDR3 loop is CASSYSGTRRETHYF. For the CDR3, the DNA is TGTGCCAGCAGTTACTCTGGGACGCGGCGAGAGACCCATTACTTC.

This clonotype was recorded many times. This chain joins TRBV28 and TRBJ2-7; D gene uncertain. The germline V and J ends were trimmed by 3 bases and 4 bases, with 16 bases remaining between them. The CDR3 is 15 amino acids. Germline V gene lookup returns CDR1 MDHEN and CDR2 SYDVKM. CDR3 sequence reads: CASSFRSSRAYEQYF. CDR3 DNA: TGTGCCAGCAGTTTTCGGTCGTCACGGGCTTACGAGCAGTACTTC.

At least ten counts were recorded for this clonotype. The V and J genes are TRBV29-1 and TRBJ1-3; 7 nucleotides line up with TRBD1. Germline lookup yields CDR1 SQVTM and CDR2 ANQGSEA. With V trimmed by 4 bases and J by 2 bases, 5 bases remained unmatched. The CDR3 has 14 amino acids. The CDR3 is CSVGRQGAGNTIYF. CDR3 coding DNA: TGCAGCGTTGGACGACAGGGTGCTGGAAACACCATATATTTT.

V usage is TRBV5-1 and J usage is TRBJ1-1; 7 bases are shared with TRBD1. The CDR3 spans 16 residues. Unmatched junction bases numbered 10, after V lost 0 bases and J lost 5 bases. Germline assignment: CDR1 SGHRS and CDR2 YFSETQ. CDR3 region: CASSLGAQGTGTEAFF. DNA for the CDR3: TGCGCCAGCAGCTTGGGCGCACAGGGGACGGGGACTGAAGCTTTCTTT.

V is TRBV7-9 and J is TRBJ2-2; 9 positions agree with TRBD2. Germline V gene sequence: CDR1 SEHNR, CDR2 FQNEAQ (reference sequence). Trimming at V came to 5 bases and at J to 4 bases, leaving 20 bases not matched to a gene. This CDR3 comprises 20 residues. The DNA of the CDR3 is TGTGCCAGCAGCACCCGAGGATGGGTAGCGGGGGATCGGAGCACCGGGGAGCTGTTTTTT. This encodes CASSTRGWVAGDRSTGELFF.

At least ten counts were recorded for this clonotype. This chain links TRBV7-9 with TRBJ1-1; 8 nucleotides agree with TRBD1. The CDR3 runs to 14 residues. The V gene's germline CDR1 is SEHNR and CDR2 FQNEAQ (reference sequence). V trimming: 5 bases; J trimming: 3 bases; junction bases outside the gene matches: 5. The CDR3 DNA follows: TGTGCCAGCAGCCGACAGGGGCGGGACACTGAAGCTTTCTTT. Amino acids: CASSRQGRDTEAFF.

The sample holds many counts of this clonotype. The chain couples TRBV20-1 to TRBJ2-5; D ambiguous. Germline CDR1 reads DFQATT; CDR2 reads SNEGSKA (reference sequence). The CDR3 sequence is 16 residues long. Trimming took 0 bases from V and 4 from J, leaving 18 bases between them. CDR3 sequence reads: CSARDQKAGRLETQYF. CDR3 sequence (DNA): TGCAGTGCTAGAGATCAGAAGGCTGGACGGCTAGAGACCCAGTACTTC.

This clonotype has a count of ten or more. The chain links TRBV28 to TRBJ2-7, with D maybe TRBD2 (6 bases). The CDR3 totals 15 residues. CDR1 and CDR2 (germline): MDHEN, SYDVKM. The V end lost 1 base, the J end lost 6 bases, and 16 bases lay between the germline ends. CDR3 coding DNA: TGTGCCAGCAGTTTATTATTAGAGGGTAGCGGCGAGCAGTACTTC. Protein sequence: CASSLLLEGSGEQYF. The full variable domain, with the rest looked up from reference TRBV28 and TRBJ2-7, is DVKVTQSSRYLVKRTGEKVFLECVQDMDHENMFWYRQDPGLGLRLIYFSYDVKMKEKGDIPEGYSVSREKKERFSLILESASTNQTSMYLCASSLLLEGSGEQYFGPGTRLTVT.

There are a few counts of this clonotype. This sequence joins TRBV20-1 and TRBJ2-5; 12 nucleotides agree with TRBD2. The CDR3 runs 15 residues. Germline values: CDR1 DFQATT, CDR2 SNEGSKA (reference sequence). V gave up 4 bases and J gave up 4 bases; unmatched junction bases: 7. CDR3 nucleotides: TGCAGTGCTACCGCGACTAGCGGGAGTCCAGAGACCCAGTACTTC. Translated, it gives CSATATSGSPETQYF.

The rearrangement joins TRBV10-3 to TRBJ2-5, with 9 bases that match TRBD1. Germline CDR1 and CDR2: ENHRY and SYGVKD. The CDR3 sequence is 16 residues long. The trim removed 0 bases at V and 8 bases at J, leaving 10 bases unmatched. The CDR3 region has the DNA TGTGCCATCAGTGAGTCTGGGACAGGGCGACGTAGAACCCAGTACTTC. It is translated as CAISESGTGRRRTQYF.

This clonotype was counted a few times. This CDR3 reads CASSQGDPSVYYNEQFF. The CDR3 region has the DNA TGTGCCAGCAGCCAAGGAGACCCTAGCGTATACTACAATGAGCAGTTCTTC. This chain connects TRBV14 to TRBJ2-1; a possible D gene is TRBD2 (6 bases). Germline lookup yields CDR1 SGHDN and CDR2 FVKESK. Trimming stripped 1 base from V and 3 bases from J, with 16 bases between. The CDR3 sequence is 17 residues long.